What follows is one T cell receptor (beta chain) and its context. The data are from a study of blood T cell repertoires in COVID-19. CDR3 length: 15 residues. CDR1 LNHDA and CDR2 SQIVND come from the germline V gene (reference sequence). V trimming: 5 bases; J trimming: 11 bases; junction bases outside the gene matches: 11. In the original workflow: Estimation of nucleated cell counts relied on the amplification of reference gene primers. Assay used: immunoSEQ multiplex PCR; TCRdb lists only in-frame clones, some missing. For V, J and clone size, that table is used; D and trimming come from the DNA. The sample lists 260,000 or so clones, roughly 90% seen once, with just under 9.5% in the top ten.

Sequences were obtained from peripheral blood. The clonotype originates from a man aged 18 to 29 with active or convalescent COVID-19. The chain employs TRBV19 and TRBJ1-5; TRBD1 aligns across 11 bases. CDR3 sequence reads: CASSVGTGGRMAQHF. CDR3 nucleotide sequence: TGTGCCAGTAGTGTTGGGACAGGGGGGCGAATGGCCCAGCATTTT.